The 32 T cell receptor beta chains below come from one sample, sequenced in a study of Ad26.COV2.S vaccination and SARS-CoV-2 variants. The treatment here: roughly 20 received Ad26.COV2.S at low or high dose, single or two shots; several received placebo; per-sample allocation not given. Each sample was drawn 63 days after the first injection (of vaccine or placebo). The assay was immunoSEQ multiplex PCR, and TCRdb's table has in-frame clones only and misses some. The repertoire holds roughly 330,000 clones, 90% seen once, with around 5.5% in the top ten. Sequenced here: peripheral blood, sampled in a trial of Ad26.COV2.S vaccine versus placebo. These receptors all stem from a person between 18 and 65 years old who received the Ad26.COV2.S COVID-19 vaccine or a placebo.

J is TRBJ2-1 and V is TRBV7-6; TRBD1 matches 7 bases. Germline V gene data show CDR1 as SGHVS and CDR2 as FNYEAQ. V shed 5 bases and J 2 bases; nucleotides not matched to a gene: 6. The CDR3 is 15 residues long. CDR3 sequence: CASSPWTGTYNEQFF. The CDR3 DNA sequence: TGTGCCAGCAGCCCCTGGACAGGAACCTACAATGAGCAGTTCTTC.

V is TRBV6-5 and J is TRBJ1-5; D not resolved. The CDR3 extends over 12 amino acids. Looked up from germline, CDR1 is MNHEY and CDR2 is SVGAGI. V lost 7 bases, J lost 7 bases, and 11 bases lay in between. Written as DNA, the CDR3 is TGTGCCAGCAAAGGACCGGGCCAGCCCCAGCATTTT. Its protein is CASKGPGQPQHF.

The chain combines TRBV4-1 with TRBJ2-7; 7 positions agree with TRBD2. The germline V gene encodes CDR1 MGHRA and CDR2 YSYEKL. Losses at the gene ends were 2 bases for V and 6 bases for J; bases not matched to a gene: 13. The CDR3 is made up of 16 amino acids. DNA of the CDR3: TGCGCCAGCAGCCAATTCTATAGCGGGCCTCCTACCGAGCAGTACGTC. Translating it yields CASSQFYSGPPTEQYV.

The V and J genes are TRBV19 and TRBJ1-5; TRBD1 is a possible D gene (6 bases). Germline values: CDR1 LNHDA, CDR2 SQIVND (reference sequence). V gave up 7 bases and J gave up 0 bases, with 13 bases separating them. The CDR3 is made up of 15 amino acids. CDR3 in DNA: TGTGCCAGTAAACTGGACAGTTATAGCAATCAGCCCCAGCATTTT. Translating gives CASKLDSYSNQPQHF.

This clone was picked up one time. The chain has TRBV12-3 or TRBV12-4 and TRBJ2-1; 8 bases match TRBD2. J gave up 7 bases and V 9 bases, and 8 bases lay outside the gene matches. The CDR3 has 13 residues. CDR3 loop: CASRTSGENEQFF. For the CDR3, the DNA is TGTGCCAGTCGCACTAGCGGAGAGAATGAGCAGTTCTTC.

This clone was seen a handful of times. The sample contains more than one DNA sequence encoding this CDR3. As DNA, the CDR3 is TGTGCCATCAGTGAAAGCCGAGATCAGCCCCAGCATTTT. This codes for CAISESRDQPQHF. The chain links TRBV10-3 to TRBJ1-5; no clear D gene. Germline values: CDR1 ENHRY, CDR2 SYGVKD. Trimming stripped 3 bases from V and 5 bases from J, with 8 bases between. This CDR3 has 13 residues.

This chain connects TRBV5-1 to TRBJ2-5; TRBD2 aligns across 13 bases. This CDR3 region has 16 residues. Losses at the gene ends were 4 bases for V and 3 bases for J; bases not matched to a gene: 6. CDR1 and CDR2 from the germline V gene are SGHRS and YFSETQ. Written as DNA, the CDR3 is TGCGCCAGCAGCCCTGGGACTAGCGGGGTTGAAGAGACCCAGTACTTC. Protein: CASSPGTSGVEETQYF.

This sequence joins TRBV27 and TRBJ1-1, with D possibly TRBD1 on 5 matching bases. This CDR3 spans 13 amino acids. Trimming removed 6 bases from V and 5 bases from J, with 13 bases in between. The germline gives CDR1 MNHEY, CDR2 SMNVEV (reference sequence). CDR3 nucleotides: TGTGCCAGCAGCCCGCAGGGTTATACTGAAGCTTTCTTT. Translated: CASSPQGYTEAFF.

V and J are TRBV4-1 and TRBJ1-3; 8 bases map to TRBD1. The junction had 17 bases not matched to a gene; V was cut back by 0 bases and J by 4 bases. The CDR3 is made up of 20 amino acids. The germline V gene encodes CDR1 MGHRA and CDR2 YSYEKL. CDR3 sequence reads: CASSQERTPVGTGDGNTIYF. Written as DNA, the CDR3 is TGCGCCAGCAGCCAAGAGAGAACGCCCGTCGGGACAGGCGACGGAAACACCATATATTTT.

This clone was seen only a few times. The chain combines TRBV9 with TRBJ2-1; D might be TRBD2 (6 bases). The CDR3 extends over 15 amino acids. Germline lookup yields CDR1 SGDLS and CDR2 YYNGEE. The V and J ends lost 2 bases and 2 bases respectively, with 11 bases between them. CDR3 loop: CASSVSGSPYNEQFF. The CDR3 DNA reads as TGTGCCAGCAGCGTTTCCGGGAGTCCCTACAATGAGCAGTTCTTC.

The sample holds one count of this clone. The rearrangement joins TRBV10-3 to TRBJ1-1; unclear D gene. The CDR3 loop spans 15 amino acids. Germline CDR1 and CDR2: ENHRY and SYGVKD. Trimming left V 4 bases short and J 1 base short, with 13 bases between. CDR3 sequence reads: CAISAPNPGNTEAFF. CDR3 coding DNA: TGTGCCATCAGTGCGCCGAATCCGGGGAACACTGAAGCTTTCTTT.

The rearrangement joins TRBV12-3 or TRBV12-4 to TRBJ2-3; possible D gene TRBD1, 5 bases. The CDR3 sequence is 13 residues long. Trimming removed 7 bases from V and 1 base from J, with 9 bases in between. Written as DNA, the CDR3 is TGTGCCAGCAAAAAGACAGGCACAGATACGCAGTATTTT. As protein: CASKKTGTDTQYF.

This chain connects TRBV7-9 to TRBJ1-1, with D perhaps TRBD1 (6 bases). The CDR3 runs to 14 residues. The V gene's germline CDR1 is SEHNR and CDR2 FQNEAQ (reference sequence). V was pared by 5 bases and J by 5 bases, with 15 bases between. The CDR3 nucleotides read TGTGCCAGCAGCCCGGGGGCAGTAGGGACTGAAGCTTTCTTT. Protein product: CASSPGAVGTEAFF.

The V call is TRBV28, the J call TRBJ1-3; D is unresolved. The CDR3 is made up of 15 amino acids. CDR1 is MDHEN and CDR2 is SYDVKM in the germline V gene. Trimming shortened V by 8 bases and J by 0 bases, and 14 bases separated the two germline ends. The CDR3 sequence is CASAPRFLSGNTIYF. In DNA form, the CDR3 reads TGTGCCAGCGCTCCCCGGTTCCTCTCTGGAAACACCATATATTTT.

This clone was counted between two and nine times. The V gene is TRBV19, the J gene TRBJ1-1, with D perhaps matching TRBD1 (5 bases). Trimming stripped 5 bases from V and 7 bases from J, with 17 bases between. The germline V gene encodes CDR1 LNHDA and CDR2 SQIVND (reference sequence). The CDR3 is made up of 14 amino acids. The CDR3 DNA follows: TGTGCCAGTAGTCCTCTCCGAGGGGCCGTTGAAGCTTTCTTT. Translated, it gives CASSPLRGAVEAFF. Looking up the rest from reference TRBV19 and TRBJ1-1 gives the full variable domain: DGGITQSPKYLFRKEGQNVTLSCEQNLNHDAMYWYRQDPGQGLRLIYYSQIVNDFQKGDIAEGYSVSREKKESFPLTVTSAQKNPTAFYLCASSPLRGAVEAFFGQGTRLTVV.

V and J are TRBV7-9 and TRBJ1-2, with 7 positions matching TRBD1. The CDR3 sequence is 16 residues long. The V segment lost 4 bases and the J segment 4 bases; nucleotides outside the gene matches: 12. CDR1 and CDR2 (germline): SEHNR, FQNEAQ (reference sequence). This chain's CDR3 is CASSSLPGGPRYGYTF. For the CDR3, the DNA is TGTGCCAGCAGCTCCCTTCCAGGGGGACCCCGCTATGGCTACACCTTC.

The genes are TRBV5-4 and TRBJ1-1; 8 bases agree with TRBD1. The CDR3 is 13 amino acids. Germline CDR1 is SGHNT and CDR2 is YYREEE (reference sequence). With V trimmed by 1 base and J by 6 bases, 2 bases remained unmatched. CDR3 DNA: TGTGCCAGCAGCTTGCAGGGGGCGCCTGAAGCTTTCTTT. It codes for CASSLQGAPEAFF.

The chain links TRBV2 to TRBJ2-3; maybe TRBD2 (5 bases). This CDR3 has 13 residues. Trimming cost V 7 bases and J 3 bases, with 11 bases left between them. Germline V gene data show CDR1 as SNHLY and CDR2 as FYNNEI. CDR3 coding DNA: TGTGCCAGCATTGAGGGTGTGACAGATACGCAGTATTTT. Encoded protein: CASIEGVTDTQYF.

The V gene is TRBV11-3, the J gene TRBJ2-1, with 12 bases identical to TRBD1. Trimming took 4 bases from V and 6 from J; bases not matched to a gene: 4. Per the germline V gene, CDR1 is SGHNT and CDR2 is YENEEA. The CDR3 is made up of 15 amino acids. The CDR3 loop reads CASSSRDRGRNEQFF. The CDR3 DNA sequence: TGTGCCAGCAGCTCACGGGACAGGGGGCGCAATGAGCAGTTCTTC.

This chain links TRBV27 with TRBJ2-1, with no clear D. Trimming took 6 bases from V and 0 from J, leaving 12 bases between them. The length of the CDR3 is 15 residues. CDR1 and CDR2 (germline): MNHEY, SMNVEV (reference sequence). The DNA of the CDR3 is TGTGCCAGCAGCCCTTCTTGGAGCTCCTACAATGAGCAGTTCTTC. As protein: CASSPSWSSYNEQFF.

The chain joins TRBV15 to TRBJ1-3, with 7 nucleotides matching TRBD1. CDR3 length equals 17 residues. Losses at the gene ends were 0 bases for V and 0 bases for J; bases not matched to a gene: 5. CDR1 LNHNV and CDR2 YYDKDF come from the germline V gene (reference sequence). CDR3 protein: CATSRDPGQNSGNTIYF. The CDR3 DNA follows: TGTGCCACCAGCAGAGATCCGGGACAGAACTCTGGAAACACCATATATTTT.

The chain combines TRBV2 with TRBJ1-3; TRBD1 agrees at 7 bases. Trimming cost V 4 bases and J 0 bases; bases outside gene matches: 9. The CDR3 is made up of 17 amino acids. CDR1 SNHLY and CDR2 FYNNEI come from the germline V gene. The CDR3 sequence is CASSARQGAFSGNTIYF. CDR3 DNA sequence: TGTGCCAGCAGTGCCAGACAGGGCGCGTTCTCTGGAAACACCATATATTTT.

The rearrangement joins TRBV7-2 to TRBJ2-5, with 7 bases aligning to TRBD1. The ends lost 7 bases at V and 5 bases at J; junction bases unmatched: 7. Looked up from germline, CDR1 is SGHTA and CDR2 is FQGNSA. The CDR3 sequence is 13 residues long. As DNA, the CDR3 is TGTGCCAGCAAAGACAGGGTAGCCGAGACCCAGTACTTC. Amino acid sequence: CASKDRVAETQYF.

The CDR3, as DNA: TGTGCCAGTAAGTCGGGGGACTCCGGTCCCTACGAGCAGTACTTC. It yields the protein CASKSGDSGPYEQYF. The chain carries TRBV19 and TRBJ2-7; D is perhaps TRBD2 (6 bases). Germline V CDR1 and CDR2: LNHDA, SQIVND (reference sequence). CDR3 length: 15 residues. Trimming took 7 bases from V and 2 from J, leaving 18 bases between them. Variable domain in full (rest from reference TRBV19 and TRBJ2-7): DGGITQSPKYLFRKEGQNVTLSCEQNLNHDAMYWYRQDPGQGLRLIYYSQIVNDFQKGDIAEGYSVSREKKESFPLTVTSAQKNPTAFYLCASKSGDSGPYEQYFGPGTRLTVT.

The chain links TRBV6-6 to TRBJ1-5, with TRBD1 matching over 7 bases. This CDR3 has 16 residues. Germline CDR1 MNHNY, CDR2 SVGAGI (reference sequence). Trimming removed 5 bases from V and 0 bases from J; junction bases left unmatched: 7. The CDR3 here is CASSPDRDSSNQPQHF. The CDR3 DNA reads TGTGCCAGCAGTCCGGATAGGGACAGTAGCAATCAGCCCCAGCATTTT.

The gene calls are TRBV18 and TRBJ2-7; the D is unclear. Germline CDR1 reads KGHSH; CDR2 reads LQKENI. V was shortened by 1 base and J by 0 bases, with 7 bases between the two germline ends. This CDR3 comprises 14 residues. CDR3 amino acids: CASSPRANSYEQYF. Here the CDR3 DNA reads TGTGCCAGCTCACCACGGGCTAACTCCTACGAGCAGTACTTC.

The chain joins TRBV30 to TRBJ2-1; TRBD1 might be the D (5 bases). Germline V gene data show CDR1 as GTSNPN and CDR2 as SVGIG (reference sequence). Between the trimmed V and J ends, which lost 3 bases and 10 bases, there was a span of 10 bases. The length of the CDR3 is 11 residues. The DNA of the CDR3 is TGTGCCTGGAGGGCAGGGCGGGAGCAGTTCTTC. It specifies CAWRAGREQFF.

CDR3 loop: CASSRQGIPYGYTF. The CDR3 bases are TGTGCCAGTAGTCGACAGGGGATCCCCTATGGCTACACCTTC. The chain combines TRBV19 with TRBJ1-2; 8 nucleotides align to TRBD1. With 5 bases clipped from V and 4 bases from J, the junction kept 6 bases outside the gene matches. The CDR3 has 14 residues. Per the germline V gene, CDR1 is LNHDA and CDR2 is SQIVND (reference sequence).

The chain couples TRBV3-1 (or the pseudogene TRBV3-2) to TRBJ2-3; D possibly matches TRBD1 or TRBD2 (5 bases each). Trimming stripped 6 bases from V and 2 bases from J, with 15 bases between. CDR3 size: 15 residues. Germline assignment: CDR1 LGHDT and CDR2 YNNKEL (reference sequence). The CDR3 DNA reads TGTGCCAGCAGTAATGGACTGGGGACCACAGATACGCAGTATTTT. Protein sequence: CASSNGLGTTDTQYF.

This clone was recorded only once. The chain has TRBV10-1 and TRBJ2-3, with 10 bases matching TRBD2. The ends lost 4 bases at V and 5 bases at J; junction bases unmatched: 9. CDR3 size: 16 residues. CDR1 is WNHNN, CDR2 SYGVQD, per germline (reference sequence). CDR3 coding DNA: TGCGCCAGCAGTGTCGGCCAGCGGGGGGGAGAAGATACGCAGTATTTT. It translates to CASSVGQRGGEDTQYF.

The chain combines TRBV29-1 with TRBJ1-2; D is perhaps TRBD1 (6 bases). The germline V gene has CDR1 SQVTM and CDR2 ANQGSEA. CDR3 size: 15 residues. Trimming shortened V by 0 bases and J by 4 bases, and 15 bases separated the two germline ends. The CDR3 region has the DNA TGCAGCGTTGAAGAAGTCGGGACACGAGTCTATGGCTACACCTTC. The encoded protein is CSVEEVGTRVYGYTF. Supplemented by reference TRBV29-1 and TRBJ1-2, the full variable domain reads SAVISQKPSRDICQRGTSLTIQCQVDSQVTMMFWYRQQPGQSLTLIATANQGSEATYESGFVIDKFPISRPNLTFSTLTVSNMSPEDSSIYLCSVEEVGTRVYGYTFGSGTRLTVV.

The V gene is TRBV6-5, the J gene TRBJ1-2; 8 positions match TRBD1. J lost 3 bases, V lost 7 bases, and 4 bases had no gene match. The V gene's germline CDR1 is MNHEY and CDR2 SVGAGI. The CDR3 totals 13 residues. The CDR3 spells CASKPQGDYGYTF. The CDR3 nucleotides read TGTGCCAGCAAACCACAGGGGGACTATGGCTACACCTTC.